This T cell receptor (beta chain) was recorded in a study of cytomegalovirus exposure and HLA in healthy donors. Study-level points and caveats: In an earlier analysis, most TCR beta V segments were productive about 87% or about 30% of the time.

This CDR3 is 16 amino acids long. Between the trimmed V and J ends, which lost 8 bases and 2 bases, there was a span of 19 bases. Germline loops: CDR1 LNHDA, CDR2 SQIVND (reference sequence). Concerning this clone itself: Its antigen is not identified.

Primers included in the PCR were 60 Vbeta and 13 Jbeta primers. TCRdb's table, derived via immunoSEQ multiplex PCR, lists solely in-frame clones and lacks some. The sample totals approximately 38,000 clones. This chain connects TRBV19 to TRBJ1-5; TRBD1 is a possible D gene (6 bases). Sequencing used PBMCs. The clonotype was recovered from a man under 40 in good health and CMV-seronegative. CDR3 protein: CASQLKGDLGNQPQHF. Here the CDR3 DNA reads TGTGCCAGTCAACTAAAGGGGGACCTAGGCAATCAGCCCCAGCATTTT.